This T cell receptor beta chain originates from a study of blood T cell repertoires in COVID-19 (dated by TCRdb to the early 2020s). Turning to the overall study: The collaborator samples originated in the United States, Italy and Spain and spanned the acute and convalescent phases of COVID-19. The prospective study material was composed of cDNA or gDNA derived from T cells, B-cell-depleted T cells, or PBMCs. Deeply sampled blood TCRbeta repertoires from subjects exposed to, actively infected with, or recovered from COVID-19 were included in the dataset. A freely available public database, intended as a resource for researchers studying the immune response to SARS-CoV-2, is where the repertoires were released. The samples were drawn from the first 160 participants of the ongoing ImmuneRACE study and from 1,254 subjects provided by 6 global collaborators. A de-identified subject ID, COVID-19 status, age in years and sex were almost always included in the sample metadata. Where available, HLA class I and class II types were obtained from metadata supplied by the sample provider rather than from assay-based typing.

From its cysteine to its phenylalanine, the CDR3 spans 16 amino acids. The CDR3 DNA has 48 bases and is translated from base 1. The germline V gene supplies CDR1 SGHRS and CDR2 YFSETQ. Between the V and J ends, shortened by 2 bases and 4 bases respectively, the junction contains 18 bases. General conclusions and limits of the study: The amount of clinical and demographic metadata varied by source and participant and was provided uncurated.

On this clone itself: It lacks a known antigen. Base qualities are not at hand, and no much larger clone is one base apart.

The immunoSEQ Assay, a bias-controlled multiplex PCR, was used to amplify TCRbeta CDR3 regions from genomic DNA. On the study's bioinformatics: Nucleated cell counts per sample were estimated from amplification of reference gene primers within the assay. To quantify the absolute abundance of each unique TCRbeta CDR3 rearrangement, sequence reads were collapsed and filtered. For each sample, productive Simpson clonality was calculated as the square root of Simpson's diversity index across productive rearrangements. TCRdb stores this immuneACCESS table with in-frame sequences only. Part of the clones is absent; in the studies checked, under half of the shortfall reflects unresolved V genes, and no reason is known for the rest. V and J calls and clone size follow that table, whereas D and trimming were derived from the DNA. The sample contains about 300,000 clones, more than 75% of them found a single time. In total, the top ten clones hold about 1.4% of the sample.

Samples from volunteer blood donors who had recovered from COVID-19 were contributed by a second Seattle source. Collaborating institutions collected whole blood in K2EDTA tubes following their own protocols. Collaborator samples were shipped for TCRbeta analysis as frozen whole blood, isolated PBMCs, or DNA extracted from either sample type. This receptor was taken from a woman aged 40 to 50 who had recovered from COVID-19. The specimen was peripheral blood. The receptor chain draws on TRBV5-1 and TRBJ1-1; TRBD1 is a weak D gene call, 6 bases matching. The nucleotide sequence reads as follows: TGCGCCAGCAGCTTCGGACAGCAACGGCGGCTCACTGAAGCTTTCTTT. The resulting protein is CASSFGQQRRLTEAFF.